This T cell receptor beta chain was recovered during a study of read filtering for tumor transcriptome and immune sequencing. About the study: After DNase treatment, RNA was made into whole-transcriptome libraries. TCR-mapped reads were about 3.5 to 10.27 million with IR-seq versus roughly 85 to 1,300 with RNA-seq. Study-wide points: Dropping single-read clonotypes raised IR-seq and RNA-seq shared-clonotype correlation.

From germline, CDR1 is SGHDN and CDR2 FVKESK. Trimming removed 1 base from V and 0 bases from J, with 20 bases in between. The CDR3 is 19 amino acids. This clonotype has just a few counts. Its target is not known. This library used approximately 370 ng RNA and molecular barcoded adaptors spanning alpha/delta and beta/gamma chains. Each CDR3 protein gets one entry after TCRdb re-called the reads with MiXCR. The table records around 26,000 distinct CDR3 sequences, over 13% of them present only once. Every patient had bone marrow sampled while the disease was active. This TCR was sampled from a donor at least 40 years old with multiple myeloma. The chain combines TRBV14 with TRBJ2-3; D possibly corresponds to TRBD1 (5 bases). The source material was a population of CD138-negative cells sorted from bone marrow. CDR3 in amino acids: CASSQAEQEFPISTDTQYF. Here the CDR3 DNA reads TGTGCCAGCAGCCAAGCGGAACAGGAATTCCCCATTAGCACAGATACGCAGTATTTT.